This T cell receptor beta chain originates from a study of shared clonotypes between healthy human individuals. Regarding the study as a whole: Although depth was large, rarefaction showed that sequencing of the sorted subsets was incomplete.

It was at deep level that the assay was run. Libraries were prepared by immunoSEQ multiplex PCR; TCRdb keeps only in-frame clonotypes and omits some of them. The sample consists of over 2 million clones, about 95% of them appearing once. About this clone: Antigen specificity is unknown.

Trimming cost V 4 bases and J 4 bases, with 12 bases left between them. In germline, CDR1 is SGHDT, CDR2 YYEEEE. CDR3 length equals 13 residues. Naive CD8 populations comprised CD45RO-negative cells positively selected for CCR7, excluding terminally differentiated effector memory CD45RA+ cells. The TCR originated in a man aged 18 to 30 in good health. The chain is built from TRBV5-6 and TRBJ2-7; D remains ambiguous. Source material: naive CD8+ T cells sorted from blood. The CDR3 spells CASSPSPAYEQYF. CDR3 nucleotide sequence: TGTGCCAGCAGCCCATCCCCAGCTTACGAGCAGTACTTC.